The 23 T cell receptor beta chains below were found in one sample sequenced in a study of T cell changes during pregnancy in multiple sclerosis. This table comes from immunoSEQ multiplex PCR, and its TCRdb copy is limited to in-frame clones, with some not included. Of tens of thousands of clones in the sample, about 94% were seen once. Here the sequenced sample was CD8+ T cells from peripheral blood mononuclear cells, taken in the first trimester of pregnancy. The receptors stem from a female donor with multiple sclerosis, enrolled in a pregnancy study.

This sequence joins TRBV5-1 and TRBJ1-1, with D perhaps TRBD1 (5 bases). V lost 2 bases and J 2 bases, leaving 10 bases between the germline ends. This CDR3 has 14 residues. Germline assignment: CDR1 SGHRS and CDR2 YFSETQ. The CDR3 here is CASSFTGGNTEAFF. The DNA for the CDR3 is TGCGCCAGCAGCTTTACGGGGGGTAACACTGAAGCTTTCTTT.

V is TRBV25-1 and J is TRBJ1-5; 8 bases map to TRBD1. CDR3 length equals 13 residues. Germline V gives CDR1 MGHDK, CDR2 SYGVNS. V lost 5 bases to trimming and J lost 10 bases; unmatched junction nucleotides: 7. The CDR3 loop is CASSRTGSLPQHF. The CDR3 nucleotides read TGTGCCAGCAGTCGGACAGGGTCCCTCCCCCAGCATTTT.

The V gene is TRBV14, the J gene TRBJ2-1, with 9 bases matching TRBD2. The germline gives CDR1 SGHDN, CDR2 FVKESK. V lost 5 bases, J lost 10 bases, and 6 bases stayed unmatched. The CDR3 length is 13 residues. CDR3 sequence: CASSYSGSGEQFF. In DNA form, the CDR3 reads TGTGCCAGCAGCTATAGCGGGAGCGGAGAGCAGTTCTTC. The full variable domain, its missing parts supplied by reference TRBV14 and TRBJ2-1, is EAGVTQFPSHSVIEKGQTVTLRCDPISGHDNLYWYRRVMGKEIKFLLHFVKESKQDESGMPNNRFLAERTGGTYSTLKVQPAELEDSGVYFCASSYSGSGEQFFGPGTRLTVL.

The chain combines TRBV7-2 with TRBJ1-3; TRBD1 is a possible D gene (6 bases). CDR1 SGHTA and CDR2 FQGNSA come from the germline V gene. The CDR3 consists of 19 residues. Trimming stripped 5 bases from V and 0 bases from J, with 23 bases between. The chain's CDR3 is CASSEGGVRRQDSGNTIYF. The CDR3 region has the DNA TGTGCCAGCAGCGAAGGGGGGGTCCGTCGCCAGGACTCTGGAAACACCATATATTTT.

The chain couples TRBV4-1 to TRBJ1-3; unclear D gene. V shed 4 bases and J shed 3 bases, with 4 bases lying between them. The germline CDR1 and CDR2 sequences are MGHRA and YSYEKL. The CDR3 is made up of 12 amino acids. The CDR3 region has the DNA TGCGCCAGCAGCCCCTATGGAAACACCATATATTTT. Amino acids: CASSPYGNTIYF.

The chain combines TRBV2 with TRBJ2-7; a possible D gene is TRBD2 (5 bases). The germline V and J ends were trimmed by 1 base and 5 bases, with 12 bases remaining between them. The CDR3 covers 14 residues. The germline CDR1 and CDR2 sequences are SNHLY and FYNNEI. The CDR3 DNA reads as TGTGCCAGCAGTGAAGGTCTAGCTGTTAACGAGCAGTACTTC. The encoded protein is CASSEGLAVNEQYF.

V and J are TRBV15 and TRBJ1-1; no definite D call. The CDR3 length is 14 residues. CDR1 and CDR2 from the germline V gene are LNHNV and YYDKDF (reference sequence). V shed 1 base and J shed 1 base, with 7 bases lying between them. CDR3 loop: CATSRAGPNTEAFF. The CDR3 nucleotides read TGTGCCACCAGCAGAGCGGGTCCGAACACTGAAGCTTTCTTT. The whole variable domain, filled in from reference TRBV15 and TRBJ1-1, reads DAMVIQNPRYQVTQFGKPVTLSCSQTLNHNVMYWYQQKSSQAPKLLFHYYDKDFNNEADTPDNFQSRRPNTSFCFLDIRSPGLGDTAMYLCATSRAGPNTEAFFGQGTRLTVV.

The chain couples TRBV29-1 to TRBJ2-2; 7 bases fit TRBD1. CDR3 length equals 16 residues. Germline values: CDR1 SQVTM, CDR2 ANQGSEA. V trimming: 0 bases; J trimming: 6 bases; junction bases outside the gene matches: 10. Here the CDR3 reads CSVEDPKTGLAGELFF. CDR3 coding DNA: TGCAGCGTTGAAGATCCCAAGACAGGGCTCGCCGGGGAGCTGTTTTTT.

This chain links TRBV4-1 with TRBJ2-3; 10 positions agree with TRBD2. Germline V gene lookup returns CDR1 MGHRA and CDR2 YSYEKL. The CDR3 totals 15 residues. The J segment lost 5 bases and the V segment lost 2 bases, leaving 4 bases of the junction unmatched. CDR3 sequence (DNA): TGCGCCAGCAGCCAACTAGCGGGAGAAAGAGATACGCAGTATTTT. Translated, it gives CASSQLAGERDTQYF.

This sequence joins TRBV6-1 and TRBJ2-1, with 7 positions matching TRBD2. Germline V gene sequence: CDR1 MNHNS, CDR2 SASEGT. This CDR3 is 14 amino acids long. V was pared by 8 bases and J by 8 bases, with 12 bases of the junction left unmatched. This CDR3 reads CASSPMGGFDEQFF. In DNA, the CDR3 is TGTGCCAGCTCCCCTATGGGGGGGTTCGATGAGCAGTTCTTC.

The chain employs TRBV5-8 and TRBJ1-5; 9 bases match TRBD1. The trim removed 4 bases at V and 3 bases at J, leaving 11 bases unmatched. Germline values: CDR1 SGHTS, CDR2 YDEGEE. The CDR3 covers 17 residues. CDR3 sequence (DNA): TGTGCCAGCAGCGACGAATCCGGGACAGGGATCAATCAGCCCCAGCATTTT. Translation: CASSDESGTGINQPQHF.

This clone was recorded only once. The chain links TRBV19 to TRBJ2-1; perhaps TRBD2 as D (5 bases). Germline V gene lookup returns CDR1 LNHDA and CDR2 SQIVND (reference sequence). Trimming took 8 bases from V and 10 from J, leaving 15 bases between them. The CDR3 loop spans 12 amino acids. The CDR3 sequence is CASHNREREQFF. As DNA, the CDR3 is TGTGCCAGTCATAACCGCGAGCGGGAGCAGTTCTTC. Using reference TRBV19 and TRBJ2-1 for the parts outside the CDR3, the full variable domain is DGGITQSPKYLFRKEGQNVTLSCEQNLNHDAMYWYRQDPGQGLRLIYYSQIVNDFQKGDIAEGYSVSREKKESFPLTVTSAQKNPTAFYLCASHNREREQFFGPGTRLTVL.

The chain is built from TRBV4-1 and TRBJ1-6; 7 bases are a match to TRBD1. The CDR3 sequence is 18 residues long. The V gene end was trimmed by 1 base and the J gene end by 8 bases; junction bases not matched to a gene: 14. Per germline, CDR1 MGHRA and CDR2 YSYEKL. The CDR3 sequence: CASSQGGQILGRDSPLHF. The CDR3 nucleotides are TGCGCCAGCAGCCAAGGGGGACAGATCCTCGGTAGGGATTCACCCCTCCACTTT.

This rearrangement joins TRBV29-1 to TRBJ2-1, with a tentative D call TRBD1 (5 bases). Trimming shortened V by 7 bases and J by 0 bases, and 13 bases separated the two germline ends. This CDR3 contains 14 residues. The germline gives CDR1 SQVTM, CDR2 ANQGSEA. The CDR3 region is CSAEGVSSYNEQFF. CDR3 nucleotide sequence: TGCAGCGCCGAAGGGGTGAGCTCCTACAATGAGCAGTTCTTC.

Here the CDR3 DNA reads TGTGCCAGCAGCCAACGGTCGGGACAGAACACTGAAGCTTTCTTT. Translating it yields CASSQRSGQNTEAFF. V and J are TRBV14 and TRBJ1-1, with D possibly TRBD1 on 6 matching bases. This CDR3 contains 15 residues. In germline, CDR1 is SGHDN, CDR2 FVKESK. V dropped 2 bases and J dropped 1 base, with 11 bases sitting between them. Variable domain in full (rest from reference TRBV14 and TRBJ1-1): EAGVTQFPSHSVIEKGQTVTLRCDPISGHDNLYWYRRVMGKEIKFLLHFVKESKQDESGMPNNRFLAERTGGTYSTLKVQPAELEDSGVYFCASSQRSGQNTEAFFGQGTRLTVV.

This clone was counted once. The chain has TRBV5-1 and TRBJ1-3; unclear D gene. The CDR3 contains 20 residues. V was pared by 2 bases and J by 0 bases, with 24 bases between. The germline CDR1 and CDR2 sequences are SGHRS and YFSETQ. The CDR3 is CASSFPTRVPDGDSGNTIYF. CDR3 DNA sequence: TGCGCCAGCAGCTTTCCTACACGAGTTCCCGACGGAGACTCTGGAAACACCATATATTTT.

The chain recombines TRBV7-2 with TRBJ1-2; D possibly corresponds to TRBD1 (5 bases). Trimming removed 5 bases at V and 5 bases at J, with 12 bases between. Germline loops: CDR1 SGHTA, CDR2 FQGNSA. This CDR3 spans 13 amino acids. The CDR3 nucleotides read TGTGCCAGCAGCCCGCAAGACAGTTATGGCTACACCTTC. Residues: CASSPQDSYGYTF. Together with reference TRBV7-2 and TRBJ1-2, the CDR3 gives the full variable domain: GAGVSQSPSNKVTEKGKDVELRCDPISGHTALYWYRQSLGQGLEFLIYFQGNSAPDKSGLPSDRFSAERTGGSVSTLTIQRTQQEDSAVYLCASSPQDSYGYTFGSGTRLTVV.

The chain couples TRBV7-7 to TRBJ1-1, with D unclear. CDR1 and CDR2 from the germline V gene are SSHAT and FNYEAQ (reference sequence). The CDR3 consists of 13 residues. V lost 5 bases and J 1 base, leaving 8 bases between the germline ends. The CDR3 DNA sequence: TGTGCCAGCAGCCGTACACGGAACACTGAAGCTTTCTTT. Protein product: CASSRTRNTEAFF.

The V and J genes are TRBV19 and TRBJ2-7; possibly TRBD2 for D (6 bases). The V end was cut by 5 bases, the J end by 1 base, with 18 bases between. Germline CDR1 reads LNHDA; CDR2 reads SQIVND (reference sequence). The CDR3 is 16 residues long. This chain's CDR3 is CASSGGTEPGSYEQYF. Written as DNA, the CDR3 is TGTGCCAGTAGTGGGGGGACTGAACCCGGTTCCTACGAGCAGTACTTC.

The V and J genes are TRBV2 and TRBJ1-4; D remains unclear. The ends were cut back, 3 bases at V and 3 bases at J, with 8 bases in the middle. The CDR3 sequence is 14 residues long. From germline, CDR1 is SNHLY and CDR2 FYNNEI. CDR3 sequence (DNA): TGTGCCAGCAGTGACGGAGTCTCTAATGAAAAACTGTTTTTT. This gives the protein CASSDGVSNEKLFF.

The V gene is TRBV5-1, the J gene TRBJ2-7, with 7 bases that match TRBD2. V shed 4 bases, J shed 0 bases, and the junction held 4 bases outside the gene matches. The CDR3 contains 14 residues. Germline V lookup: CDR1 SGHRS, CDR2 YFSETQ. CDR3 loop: CASSESGVSYEQYF. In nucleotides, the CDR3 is TGCGCCAGCAGCGAAAGCGGGGTCTCCTACGAGCAGTACTTC.

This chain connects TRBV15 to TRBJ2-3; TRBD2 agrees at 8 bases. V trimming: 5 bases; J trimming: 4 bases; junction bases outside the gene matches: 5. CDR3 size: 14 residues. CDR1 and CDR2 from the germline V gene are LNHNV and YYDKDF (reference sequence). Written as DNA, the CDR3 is TGTGCCACCAGCGGAAGCGGGAGCCCAGATACGCAGTATTTT. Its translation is CATSGSGSPDTQYF.

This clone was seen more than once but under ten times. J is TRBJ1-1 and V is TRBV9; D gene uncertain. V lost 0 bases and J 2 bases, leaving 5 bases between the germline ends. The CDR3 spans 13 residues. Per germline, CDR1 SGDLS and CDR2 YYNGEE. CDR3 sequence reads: CASSVGSNTEAFF. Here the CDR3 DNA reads TGTGCCAGCAGCGTAGGTTCTAACACTGAAGCTTTCTTT.